This TCR beta chain was identified in a study of blood T cell repertoires in COVID-19. Across the study: Sources were T cells, B-cell-depleted T cells, or PBMCs; the material itself was cDNA or gDNA.

Data came from immunoSEQ multiplex PCR; TCRdb stores just in-frame clones and leaves some out. The sample lists some 240,000 clones, 82% occurring once. Germline values: CDR1 MNHEY, CDR2 SMNVEV (reference sequence). The CDR3 length is 14 residues. Trimming cost V 6 bases and J 5 bases; bases outside gene matches: 5. This clone was recorded only once. V is TRBV27 and J is TRBJ1-1; 11 nucleotides align to TRBD1. This clonotype was obtained from a woman in her seventies with COVID-19, enrolled during active disease. Sequenced: peripheral blood. This CDR3 reads CASSLDRGRTEAFF. The CDR3 region has the DNA TGTGCCAGCAGCCTGGACAGGGGGCGAACTGAAGCTTTCTTT.